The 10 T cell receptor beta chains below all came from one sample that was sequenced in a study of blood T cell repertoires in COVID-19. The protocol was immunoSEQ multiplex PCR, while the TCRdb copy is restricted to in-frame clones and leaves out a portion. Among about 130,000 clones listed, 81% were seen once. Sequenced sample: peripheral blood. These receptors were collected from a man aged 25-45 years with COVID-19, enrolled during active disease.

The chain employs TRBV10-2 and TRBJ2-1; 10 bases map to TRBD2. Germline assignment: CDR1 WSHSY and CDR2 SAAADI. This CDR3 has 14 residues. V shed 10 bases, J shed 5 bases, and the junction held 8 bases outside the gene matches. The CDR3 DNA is TGCGCCACCGCGAGGACTAGCGGTAACAATGAGCAGTTCTTC. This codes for CATARTSGNNEQFF.

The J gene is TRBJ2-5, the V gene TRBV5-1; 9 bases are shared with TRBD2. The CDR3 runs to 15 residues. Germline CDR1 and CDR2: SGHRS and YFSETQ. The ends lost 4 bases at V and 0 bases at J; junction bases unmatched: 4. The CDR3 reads CASSKRGAHQETQYF. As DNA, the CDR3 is TGCGCCAGCAGCAAGCGGGGGGCACACCAAGAGACCCAGTACTTC. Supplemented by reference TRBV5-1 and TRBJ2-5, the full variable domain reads KAGVTQTPRYLIKTRGQQVTLSCSPISGHRSVSWYQQTPGQGLQFLFEYFSETQRNKGNFPGRFSGRQFSNSRSEMNVSTLELGDSALYLCASSKRGAHQETQYFGPGTRLLVL.

CDR3 sequence (DNA): TGTGCCAGCAGCACTAGCGGGGGGCTTCTCAGTACGCAGTATTTT. It translates to CASSTSGGLLSTQYF. The chain recombines TRBV11-3 with TRBJ2-3, with 12 bases aligning to TRBD2. CDR3 length: 15 amino acids. With V trimmed by 5 bases and J by 8 bases, 8 bases remained unmatched. The germline CDR1 and CDR2 sequences are SGHNT and YENEEA.

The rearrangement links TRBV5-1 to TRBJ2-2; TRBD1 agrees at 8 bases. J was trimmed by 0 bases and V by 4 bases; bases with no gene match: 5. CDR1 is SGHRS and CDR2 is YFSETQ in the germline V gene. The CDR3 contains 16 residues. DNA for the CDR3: TGCGCCAGCAGCCCAAGGACAGGGTCGAACACCGGGGAGCTGTTTTTT. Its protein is CASSPRTGSNTGELFF.

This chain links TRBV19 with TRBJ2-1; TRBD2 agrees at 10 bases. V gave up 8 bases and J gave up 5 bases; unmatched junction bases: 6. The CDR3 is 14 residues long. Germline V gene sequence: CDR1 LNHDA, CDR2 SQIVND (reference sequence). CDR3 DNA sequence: TGTGCCAGTTTTAGCGGGAGGTCCCACAATGAGCAGTTCTTC. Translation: CASFSGRSHNEQFF.

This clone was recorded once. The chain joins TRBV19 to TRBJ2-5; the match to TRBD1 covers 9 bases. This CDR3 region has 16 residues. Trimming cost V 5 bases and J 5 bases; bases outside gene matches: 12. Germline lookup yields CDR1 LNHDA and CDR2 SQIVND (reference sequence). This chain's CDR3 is CASSQTRGTGKETQYF. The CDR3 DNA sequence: TGTGCCAGTAGTCAGACCCGGGGGACAGGGAAGGAGACCCAGTACTTC.

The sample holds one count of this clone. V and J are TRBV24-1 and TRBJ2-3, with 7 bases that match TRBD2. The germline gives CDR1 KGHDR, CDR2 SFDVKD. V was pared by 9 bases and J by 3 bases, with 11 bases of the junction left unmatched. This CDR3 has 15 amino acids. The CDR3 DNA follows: TGTGCCACCCAAGAAGCAACTAGCGTTACAGATACGCAGTATTTT. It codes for CATQEATSVTDTQYF.

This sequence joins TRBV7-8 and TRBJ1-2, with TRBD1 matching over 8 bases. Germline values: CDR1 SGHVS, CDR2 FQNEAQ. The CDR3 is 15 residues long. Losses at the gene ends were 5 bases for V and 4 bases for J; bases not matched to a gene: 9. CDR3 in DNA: TGTGCCAGCAGCCCGATGCCAGGGGGCGGCTATGGCTACACCTTC. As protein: CASSPMPGGGYGYTF. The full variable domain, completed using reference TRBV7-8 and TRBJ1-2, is GAGVSQSPRYKVAKRGQDVALRCDPISGHVSLFWYQQALGQGPEFLTYFQNEAQLDKSGLPSDRFFAERPEGSVSTLKIQRTQQEDSAVYLCASSPMPGGGYGYTFGSGTRLTVV.

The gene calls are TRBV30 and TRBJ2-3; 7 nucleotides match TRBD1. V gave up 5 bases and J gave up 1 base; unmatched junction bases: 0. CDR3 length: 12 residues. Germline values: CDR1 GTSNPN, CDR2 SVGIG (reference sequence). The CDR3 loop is CAWGQGTDTQYF. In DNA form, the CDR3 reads TGTGCCTGGGGACAGGGCACAGATACGCAGTATTTT.

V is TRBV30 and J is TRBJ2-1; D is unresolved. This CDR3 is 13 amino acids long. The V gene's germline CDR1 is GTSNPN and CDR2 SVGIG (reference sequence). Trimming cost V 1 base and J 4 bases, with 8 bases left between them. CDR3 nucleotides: TGTGCCTGGAGTGGACTCGCGTACAATGAGCAGTTCTTC. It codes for CAWSGLAYNEQFF.